Shown below are 7 T cell receptor beta chains from a single sample sequenced in a study of T-cell memory formation after mild COVID-19. TCRdb re-derived calls from the 5' RACE reads in MiXCR, one entry per CDR3 protein. There are approximately 150,000 distinct CDR3 sequences in the sample; about 19% occur only once, and under 2.5% lies in the top ten. The sequenced sample consisted of PBMCs or a T cell subset sorted from them (not recorded which). Receptors were obtained from an adult woman who had mild COVID-19 (a few samples of this study predate the infection). Cell type and time point are not known.

This clonotype was detected only a few times. The V and J genes are TRBV3-1 and TRBJ1-1; D call uncertain. The CDR3 runs 14 residues. CDR1 LGHDT and CDR2 YNNKEL come from the germline V gene (reference sequence). The ends were cut back, 3 bases at V and 1 base at J, with 9 bases in the middle. The CDR3 is CASSQGSRNTEAFF. The CDR3 DNA follows: TGTGCCAGCAGCCAGGGCAGCCGGAACACTGAAGCTTTCTTT.

The chain employs TRBV18 and TRBJ2-7; D may be TRBD1 (7 bases). There are 17 residues in the CDR3. V was pared by 0 bases and J by 0 bases, with 15 bases between. The germline V gene has CDR1 KGHSH and CDR2 LQKENI. CDR3 nucleotide sequence: TGTGCCAGCTCACCACCCTGGACAGGCGGGGACTCCTACGAGCAGTACTTC. Its protein product is CASSPPWTGGDSYEQYF.

This clonotype was detected ten times or more. V usage is TRBV20-1 and J usage is TRBJ1-1; no definite D call. Deletions cut 5 bases from V and 0 bases from J, with 10 bases between. The CDR3 length is 13 residues. Germline V CDR1 and CDR2: DFQATT, SNEGSKA (reference sequence). CDR3 region: CSALDGMNTEAFF. For the CDR3, the DNA is TGCAGTGCTTTAGACGGCATGAACACTGAAGCTTTCTTT.

This chain joins TRBV6-5 and TRBJ1-2; weak D call: TRBD1 (6 bases). Per the germline V gene, CDR1 is MNHEY and CDR2 is SVGAGI. The CDR3 has 14 residues. V dropped 8 bases and J dropped 4 bases, with 17 bases sitting between them. The CDR3 DNA reads as TGTGCCAGCGGAAACAGGGTATCCGGCTATGGCTACACCTTC. Translated, it gives CASGNRVSGYGYTF.

This chain joins TRBV5-1 and TRBJ2-1; maybe TRBD2 (5 bases). V dropped 4 bases and J dropped 10 bases, with 15 bases sitting between them. This CDR3 has 13 amino acids. Germline CDR1 and CDR2: SGHRS and YFSETQ. The CDR3 DNA sequence: TGCGCCAGCAGCAAAAGTCGGGGTTTAGAGCAGTTCTTC. Amino acids: CASSKSRGLEQFF.

This clonotype has only a few counts. The rearrangement joins TRBV5-4 to TRBJ2-6; D is ambiguous. The CDR3 is made up of 15 amino acids. Germline CDR1 is SGHNT and CDR2 is YYREEE (reference sequence). Trimming cost V 3 bases and J 0 bases, with 7 bases left between them. The CDR3 coding sequence is TGTGCCAGCAGCTCTGACGGCTCTGGGGCCAACGTCCTGACTTTC. This sequence encodes CASSSDGSGANVLTF. Complete variable domain (other parts from reference TRBV5-4 and TRBJ2-6): ETGVTQSPTHLIKTRGQQVTLRCSSQSGHNTVSWYQQALGQGPQFIFQYYREEENGRGNFPPRFSGLQFPNYSSELNVNALELDDSALYLCASSSDGSGANVLTFGAGSRLTVL.

This clonotype occurred a few times. The chain uses TRBV20-1 and TRBJ2-3; 10 bases agree with TRBD1. Germline lookup yields CDR1 DFQATT and CDR2 SNEGSKA (reference sequence). The CDR3 consists of 16 residues. V lost 4 bases to trimming and J lost 0 bases; unmatched junction nucleotides: 7. In nucleotides, the CDR3 is TGCAGTGCTATTAAACCGGGACAGGGGAGCACAGATACGCAGTATTTT. This codes for CSAIKPGQGSTDTQYF.